A selection of T cell receptor beta chains follows, all from one sample in a study of T cells after yellow fever vaccination. TCRdb recomputed calls from the 5' RACE reads with MiXCR, one row per CDR3 protein. In the table there are some 120,000 distinct CDR3 sequences, roughly 8.9% of which are singletons. Sample: CD8+ T cells sorted from PBMCs, taken 45 days after the yellow fever booster vaccination. Source of these receptors: a man under 40 who received the YFV17D yellow fever vaccine. The CDR3 runs from the conserved cysteine through the conserved F or W. D genes are given only for firm matches. Where a row states a size, it is once, few, many or the class of an expanded clone; other rows omit it.

CDR3 length	J gene	V gene	clone size	D gene	CDR3 DNA	CDR3 protein
17	TRBJ2-1	TRBV7-9	few	TRBD2	TGTGCCAGCAGCTTAGTCCTAGCGGGAGGCCGGGGTTATGAGCAGTTCTTC	CASSLVLAGGRGYEQFF
14	TRBJ2-1	TRBV5-4	NA	TRBD1	TGTGCCAGCAGTCCCGGGACAGGGGGCGGTGAGCAGTTCTTC	CASSPGTGGGEQFF
11	TRBJ1-1	TRBV20-1	many	NA	TGCAGTGGGACACTTAACACTGAAGCTTTCTTT	CSGTLNTEAFF
15	TRBJ2-3	TRBV12-3/TRBV12-4	many	NA	TGTGCCAGCACCCAGGGCGGGGGCCAGGCAGATACGCAGTATTTT	CASTQGGGQADTQYF
14	TRBJ2-7	TRBV20-1	many	NA	TGCAGTGCTAGAGATCTTGGGGAATCCTACGAGCAGTACTTC	CSARDLGESYEQYF
20	TRBJ2-3	TRBV20-1	many	NA	TGCAGTGCTAGAGGGTTCGGACTAACGGGGGCTGATTCTAGCACAGATACGCAGTATTTT	CSARGFGLTGADSSTDTQYF
16	TRBJ2-4	TRBV4-3	many	NA	TGCGCCAGCAGCCAAGATCCGTGGAGAGGCGAAAACATTCAGTACTTC	CASSQDPWRGENIQYF
14	TRBJ2-1	TRBV5-4	many	TRBD2	TGTGCCAGCAGCTTGGAACTAGCGTACAATGAGCAGTTCTTC	CASSLELAYNEQFF
18	TRBJ2-5	TRBV4-3	many	NA	TGCGCCAGCAGCCAAGATTTTGGGGACCAGACCTCCAAAGAGACCCAGTACTTC	CASSQDFGDQTSKETQYF
11	TRBJ2-7	TRBV29-1	NA	NA	TGCAGCGTTGAGTACTCCTACGAGCAGTACTTC	CSVEYSYEQYF
12	TRBJ2-5	TRBV30	NA	NA	TGTGCCTGGGAGGACGGTCAAGAGACCCAGTACTTC	CAWEDGQETQYF
13	TRBJ2-4	TRBV6-4	many	NA	TGTGCCAGCAGTCGACAGGAAAGGGACATTCAGTACTTC	CASSRQERDIQYF
11	TRBJ2-5	TRBV12-3/TRBV12-4	many	NA	TGTGCCAGCAGTCCCGGGGAGACCCAGTACTTC	CASSPGETQYF
13	TRBJ1-5	TRBV28	NA	NA	TGTGCCAGCAGTTTGGCGGCGAATCAGCCCCAGCATTTT	CASSLAANQPQHF
13	TRBJ1-2	TRBV2	NA	NA	TGTGCCAGCAGTGAATTCGGGGGAAATGGCTACACCTTC	CASSEFGGNGYTF
14	TRBJ1-1	TRBV2	few	TRBD1	TGTGCCATCCCCGGGACAGTGATCCGCACTGAAGCTTTCTTT	CAIPGTVIRTEAFF
18	TRBJ2-6	TRBV7-9	many	NA	TGTGCCAGCAGCTCCCACCCGGACAGTTTCTCTGGGGCCAACGTCCTGACTTTC	CASSSHPDSFSGANVLTF
14	TRBJ2-7	TRBV5-1	many	TRBD1	TGCGCCAGCAGCTTGGGGGCAGGGGGCCTCGAGCAGTACTTC	CASSLGAGGLEQYF
16	TRBJ2-1	TRBV4-3	NA	NA	TGCGCCAGCAGCCACGGACCCCCCGGAGCCTACAATGAGCAGTTCTTC	CASSHGPPGAYNEQFF
15	TRBJ2-1	TRBV4-1	many	TRBD1	TGCGCCAGCAGCCACCGACAGGGGAGCGACAATGAGCAGTTCTTC	CASSHRQGSDNEQFF
17	TRBJ2-7	TRBV12-3/TRBV12-4	few	TRBD1	TGTGCCAGCTCTCATCCTCCGGGACAGGGGCCCGTCTACGAGCAGTACTTC	CASSHPPGQGPVYEQYF
13	TRBJ2-1	TRBV12-3/TRBV12-4	many	NA	TGTGCCAGCAGTTCAGGGGTGTACAATGAGCAGTTCTTC	CASSSGVYNEQFF
16	TRBJ2-7	TRBV7-2	few	NA	TGTGCCAGCAGCCCCATTGGCTCTGGGAGCCTAGACGAGCAGTACTTC	CASSPIGSGSLDEQYF
17	TRBJ2-5	TRBV7-9	many	TRBD1	TGTGCCAGCAGCTTCGGGGATGGACAGGGACAGGGAGAGACCCAGTACTTC	CASSFGDGQGQGETQYF
15	TRBJ2-1	TRBV4-1	many	TRBD2	TGCGCCAGCAGCCAAGGCGCTAGCGGGAAACTTGAGCAGTTCTTC	CASSQGASGKLEQFF
19	TRBJ2-1	TRBV4-2	many	NA	TGTGCCAGCAGCCAAGATTCCCTCCGGACAGTTCCGCTTTACAATGAGCAGTTCTTC	CASSQDSLRTVPLYNEQFF
15	TRBJ2-7	TRBV11-2	NA	NA	TGTGCCAGCAGCTGGCGGGCGCCCAGCTCCTACGAGCAGTACTTC	CASSWRAPSSYEQYF
15	TRBJ2-1	TRBV4-3	few	NA	TGCGCCAGCAGCCAAGTTTTGGACAGTTACAATGAGCAGTTCTTC	CASSQVLDSYNEQFF